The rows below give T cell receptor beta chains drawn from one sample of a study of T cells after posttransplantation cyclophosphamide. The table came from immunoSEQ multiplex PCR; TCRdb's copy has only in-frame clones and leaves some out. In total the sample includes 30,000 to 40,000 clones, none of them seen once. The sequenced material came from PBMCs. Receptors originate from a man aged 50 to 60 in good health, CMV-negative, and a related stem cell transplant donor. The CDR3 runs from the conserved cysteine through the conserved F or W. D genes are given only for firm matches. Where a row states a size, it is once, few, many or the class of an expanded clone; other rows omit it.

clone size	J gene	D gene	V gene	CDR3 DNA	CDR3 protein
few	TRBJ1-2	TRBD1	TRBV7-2	TGTGCCAGCACCCTAGAGGGTCAGGGGGCAAACTATGGCTACACCTTC	CASTLEGQGANYGYTF
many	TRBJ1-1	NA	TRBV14	TGTGCCAGCAGCCAAGTTGACAGTAACAAAGCTTTCTTT	CASSQVDSNKAFF
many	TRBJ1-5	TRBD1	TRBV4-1	TGCGCCAGCAGCCAGGGGACAGCCTCCACGGGTGGCAATCAGCCCCAGCATTTT	CASSQGTASTGGNQPQHF
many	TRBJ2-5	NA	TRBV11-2	TGTGCCAGCAGCCTCGTTTCGTACCAAGAGACCCAGTACTTC	CASSLVSYQETQYF
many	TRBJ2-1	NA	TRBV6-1	TGTGCCAGCAGTGGGGGGGACTCCAACAATGAGCAGTTCTTC	CASSGGDSNNEQFF
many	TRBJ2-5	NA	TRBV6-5	TGTGCCAGCAGACCCTCACTCCTACAAGAGACCCAGTACTTC	CASRPSLLQETQYF
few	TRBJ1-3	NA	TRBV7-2	TGTGCCAGCAGCCTACAGGGCACTAAGAATTTT	CASSLQGTKNF
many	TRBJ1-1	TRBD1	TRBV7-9	TGTGCCAGCGAAATGGGACAGGGTTACATGAACACTGAAGCTTTCTTT	CASEMGQGYMNTEAFF
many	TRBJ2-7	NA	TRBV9	TGTGCCAGCAGCCCTTTAGACTTAATCTACGAGCAGTACTTC	CASSPLDLIYEQYF
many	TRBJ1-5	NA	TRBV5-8	TGTGCCAGCAGCCCTCTGGGACTCGAAGGTCAGCCCCAGCATTTT	CASSPLGLEGQPQHF
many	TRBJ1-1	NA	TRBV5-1	TGCGCCAGCTTTAAGGGGTCAGGGGACACTGAAGCTTTCTTT	CASFKGSGDTEAFF
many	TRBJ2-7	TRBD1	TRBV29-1	TGCAGCGCGGTACAGGGGACCACGTACGAGCAGTACTTC	CSAVQGTTYEQYF
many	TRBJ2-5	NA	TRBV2	TGTGCCAGCAGTAAGACCGACAGGCAAGAGACCCAGTACTTC	CASSKTDRQETQYF
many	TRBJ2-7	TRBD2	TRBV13	TGTGCCAGCAGCTGGGAAGCGGGGGGGCCTCCCGAGCAGTACTTC	CASSWEAGGPPEQYF
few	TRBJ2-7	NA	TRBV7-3	TGTGCCAGCAGCTTGTCACCGGGCCCCGAGGGAGAGCAGTACTTC	CASSLSPGPEGEQYF
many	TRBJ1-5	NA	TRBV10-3	TGTGCCATCTCGGAGGATAGCAATCAGCCCCAGCATTTT	CAISEDSNQPQHF
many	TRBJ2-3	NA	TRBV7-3	TGTGCCAGCAGCCCCGGACTTGGCTCCGCAGATACGCAGTATTTT	CASSPGLGSADTQYF
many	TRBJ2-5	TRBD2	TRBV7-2	TGTGCCAGCAGCCGCGGGGGGGGTGAGACCCAGTACTTC	CASSRGGGETQYF
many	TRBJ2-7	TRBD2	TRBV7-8	TGTGCCAGCAGCTCCCTTCTAGCGGGGGCCGCCTACGAGCAGTACTTC	CASSSLLAGAAYEQYF
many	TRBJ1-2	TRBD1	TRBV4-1	TGCGCCAGCAGCCAAGGGGACAGGGGGGGGTATGGCTACACCTTC	CASSQGDRGGYGYTF
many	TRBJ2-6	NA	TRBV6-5	TGTGCCACTGGCCGATCTGGGGCCAACGTCCTGACTTTC	CATGRSGANVLTF
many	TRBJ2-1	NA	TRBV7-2	TGTGCCACCCGATTAGGGACAACTTGGGAGCAGTTCTTC	CATRLGTTWEQFF
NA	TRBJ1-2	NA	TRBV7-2	TGTGCCAGCAGCACATACAGGGCGGGAGGCTATGGCTACACCTTC	CASSTYRAGGYGYTF
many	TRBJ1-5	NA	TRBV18	TGTGCCAGCTCACCATACGGAGGAGATCAGCCCCAGCATTTT	CASSPYGGDQPQHF
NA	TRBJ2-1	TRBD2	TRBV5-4	TGTGCCAGCAGCTTGGATAGCGGGGGGTCGGAGCAGTTCTTC	CASSLDSGGSEQFF
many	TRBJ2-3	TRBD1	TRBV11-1	TGTGCCAGCAGCCGACAGGGACAATACACAGATACGCAGTATTTT	CASSRQGQYTDTQYF
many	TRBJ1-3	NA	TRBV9	TGTGCCAGCAGCTCCTGGGGAGAGGGAAACACCATATATTTT	CASSSWGEGNTIYF
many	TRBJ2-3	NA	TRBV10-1	TGCGCCAGCAGTCCTCAGATCACAGATACGCAGTATTTT	CASSPQITDTQYF